A single sample gave rise to the 29 T cell receptor beta chains below, sequenced in a study of T cells in localized non-small cell lung cancer. The table came from immunoSEQ multiplex PCR; TCRdb's copy has only in-frame clones and leaves some out. The profile shows 45,000 to 60,000 clones, approximately 90% of them singletons. Sequencing used peripheral blood, obtained before any cancer treatment. The origin of the receptors is a woman aged 40-70 years with stage I lung adenocarcinoma.

This sequence joins TRBV9 and TRBJ1-3; 8 bases are a match to TRBD1. The J segment lost 3 bases and the V segment lost 0 bases, leaving 11 bases of the junction unmatched. CDR3 length equals 18 residues. CDR1 is SGDLS and CDR2 is YYNGEE in the germline V gene. Here the CDR3 DNA reads TGTGCCAGCAGCGTAGCTCGCGGGACAGGAGCGGTTGGAAACACCATATATTTT. Encoded protein: CASSVARGTGAVGNTIYF.

This clone was seen a few times. This rearrangement joins TRBV5-8 to TRBJ2-1; 9 bases match TRBD1. The V segment lost 4 bases and the J segment 9 bases; nucleotides outside the gene matches: 11. CDR1 is SGHTS, CDR2 YDEGEE, per germline. The CDR3 has 15 amino acids. CDR3 sequence (DNA): TGTGCCAGCAGCGGGGACAGGGATCGTATGGGTGAGCAGTTCTTC. It encodes CASSGDRDRMGEQFF.

In this sample, this clone turned up once. V is TRBV4-3 and J is TRBJ1-2; D uncertain. Germline-derived CDR1 and CDR2 are LGHNA and YSLEER. The CDR3 is 14 residues long. V was trimmed by 2 bases and J by 6 bases, leaving 13 bases between them. This chain's CDR3 is CASSQPNTRNGYTF. Written as DNA, the CDR3 is TGCGCCAGCAGCCAACCAAACACACGGAATGGCTACACCTTC.

V gene TRBV6-5 combines with J gene TRBJ2-7, with 7 bases fitting TRBD1. This CDR3 comprises 15 residues. Looked up from germline, CDR1 is MNHEY and CDR2 is SVGAGI. Losses at the gene ends were 3 bases for V and 2 bases for J; bases not matched to a gene: 7. The CDR3 loop reads CASSYLPGQTYEQYF. The DNA for the CDR3 is TGTGCCAGCAGTTATCTGCCGGGACAGACCTACGAGCAGTACTTC.

The CDR3 spells CASSLSGRNVQETQYF. The CDR3 DNA follows: TGTGCCAGCAGTTTATCTGGCAGAAATGTACAAGAGACCCAGTACTTC. This sequence joins TRBV28 and TRBJ2-5; D not certain. The germline V and J ends were trimmed by 1 base and 2 bases, with 14 bases remaining between them. Germline loops: CDR1 MDHEN, CDR2 SYDVKM. This CDR3 region has 16 residues. The full variable domain, completed using reference TRBV28 and TRBJ2-5, is DVKVTQSSRYLVKRTGEKVFLECVQDMDHENMFWYRQDPGLGLRLIYFSYDVKMKEKGDIPEGYSVSREKKERFSLILESASTNQTSMYLCASSLSGRNVQETQYFGPGTRLLVL.

The chain combines TRBV9 with TRBJ2-3; D gene unclear. Germline CDR1 reads SGDLS; CDR2 reads YYNGEE. CDR3 length equals 16 residues. Trimming removed 4 bases at V and 8 bases at J, with 23 bases between. In DNA form, the CDR3 reads TGTGCCAGCAGCTCCCCAAGTGGAATAGCTGAGGCTACGCAGTATTTT. Protein: CASSSPSGIAEATQYF.

This chain uses TRBV14 with TRBJ2-7; 8 bases match TRBD1. V was pared by 2 bases and J by 0 bases, with 6 bases of the junction left unmatched. The germline V gene encodes CDR1 SGHDN and CDR2 FVKESK. The CDR3 extends over 16 amino acids. For the CDR3, the DNA is TGTGCCAGCAGCCAATTCATAGGACAGGGCTCCTACGAGCAGTACTTC. The encoded protein is CASSQFIGQGSYEQYF.

The chain carries TRBV29-1 and TRBJ1-1, with D perhaps matching TRBD1 (6 bases). The CDR3 is made up of 15 amino acids. The V end was cut by 6 bases, the J end by 3 bases, with 20 bases between. Germline CDR1 SQVTM, CDR2 ANQGSEA. DNA for the CDR3: TGCAGCGTCCGCCGGGGGGGCACCACGGACACTGAAGCTTTCTTT. Translating gives CSVRRGGTTDTEAFF.

CDR3 in DNA: TGTGCCAGCAGCTTTTCCGGGACAGGGACCTACGAGCAGTACTTC. Protein product: CASSFSGTGTYEQYF. This sequence joins TRBV11-2 and TRBJ2-7, with 9 positions matching TRBD1. This CDR3 has 15 residues. Per germline, CDR1 SGHAT and CDR2 FQNNGV. V lost 3 bases, J lost 2 bases, and 5 bases stayed unmatched.

The chain's CDR3 is CASSLESPNTGELFF. The CDR3 DNA follows: TGTGCCAGCAGCTTAGAATCACCGAACACCGGGGAGCTGTTTTTT. This sequence joins TRBV11-2 and TRBJ2-2; D call uncertain. Germline assignment: CDR1 SGHAT and CDR2 FQNNGV. V was pared by 0 bases and J by 0 bases, with 5 bases between. The CDR3 length is 15 residues.

This chain uses TRBV7-9 with TRBJ2-7; no clear D gene. The CDR3 runs 14 residues. CDR1 and CDR2 from the germline V gene are SEHNR and FQNEAQ (reference sequence). Trimming took 1 base from V and 7 from J, leaving 14 bases between them. The CDR3 loop reads CASSLEGTVGEQYF. Here the CDR3 DNA reads TGTGCCAGCAGCTTAGAAGGTACAGTCGGAGAGCAGTACTTC.

This clone occurred once. The chain is built from TRBV9 and TRBJ2-4, with D hard to call. Trimming took off 0 bases at V and 3 bases at J, with 16 bases between the two ends. In germline, CDR1 is SGDLS, CDR2 YYNGEE. This CDR3 is built from 17 residues. Here the CDR3 DNA reads TGTGCCAGCAGCGTAGTACCCCAGTCCTTGGTCAAAAACATTCAGTACTTC. Translating it yields CASSVVPQSLVKNIQYF. The variable domain in full, with the rest retrieved from reference TRBV9 and TRBJ2-4, is DSGVTQTPKHLITATGQRVTLRCSPRSGDLSVYWYQQSLDQGLQFLIQYYNGEERAKGNILERFSAQQFPDLHSELNLSSLELGDSALYFCASSVVPQSLVKNIQYFGAGTRLSVL.

This clone was detected only once. V is TRBV7-2 and J is TRBJ1-6; 8 bases fit TRBD1. The CDR3 runs to 17 residues. Germline-derived CDR1 and CDR2 are SGHTA and FQGNSA. V lost 5 bases and J lost 0; bases outside the gene matches: 6. CDR3 nucleotides: TGTGCCAGCAGCCGGGGACAGGAAAGCTCCTATAATTCACCCCTCCACTTT. Amino acid sequence: CASSRGQESSYNSPLHF.

V is TRBV29-1 and J is TRBJ1-1, with no clear D. Trimming stripped 7 bases from V and 4 bases from J, with 13 bases between. CDR1 and CDR2 (germline): SQVTM, ANQGSEA. The CDR3 is 12 residues long. CDR3 protein: CSGGPTGTEAFF. CDR3 coding DNA: TGCAGCGGCGGCCCGACGGGCACTGAAGCTTTCTTT.

The J gene is TRBJ2-5, the V gene TRBV7-9, with D perhaps being TRBD1 or TRBD2 (5 bases each). With 7 bases removed from V and 1 base from J, the gap between germline ends came to 13 bases. Germline-derived CDR1 and CDR2 are SEHNR and FQNEAQ (reference sequence). This CDR3 region has 14 residues. The CDR3 here is CASTTVGGQETQYF. The CDR3 DNA reads TGTGCCAGCACCACAGTTGGGGGCCAAGAGACCCAGTACTTC.

The V call is TRBV27, the J call TRBJ1-1; tentative D call: TRBD1 (5 bases). Germline lookup yields CDR1 MNHEY and CDR2 SMNVEV (reference sequence). This CDR3 contains 14 residues. The V and J ends lost 3 bases and 3 bases respectively, with 11 bases between them. The CDR3 loop is CASSFFWGDTEAFF. The CDR3 bases are TGTGCCAGCAGTTTTTTTTGGGGGGACACTGAAGCTTTCTTT.

The chain is built from TRBV5-6 and TRBJ2-7; 7 bases match TRBD2. CDR3 length: 13 amino acids. Trimming cost V 2 bases and J 7 bases; bases outside gene matches: 6. In germline, CDR1 is SGHDT, CDR2 YYEEEE. This CDR3 is CASSLGLGREQYF. CDR3 DNA sequence: TGTGCCAGCAGCTTAGGGCTCGGGAGGGAGCAGTACTTC.

This chain links TRBV7-9 with TRBJ2-7; a possible D gene is TRBD1 (6 bases). There are 13 residues in the CDR3. The V gene's germline CDR1 is SEHNR and CDR2 FQNEAQ (reference sequence). Trimming left V 3 bases short and J 5 bases short, with 11 bases between. The chain's CDR3 is CASSFQGRDEQYF. The CDR3 DNA reads TGTGCCAGCAGCTTCCAGGGGCGGGACGAGCAGTACTTC.

The chain links TRBV30 to TRBJ1-1; D might be TRBD1 (5 bases). Germline CDR1 is GTSNPN and CDR2 is SVGIG (reference sequence). This CDR3 has 15 amino acids. Trimming stripped 0 bases from V and 1 base from J, with 12 bases between. The CDR3: CAWSVPGVANTEAFF. The CDR3, as DNA: TGTGCCTGGAGTGTACCGGGGGTTGCGAACACTGAAGCTTTCTTT.

V and J are TRBV6-1 and TRBJ2-2; D remains unclear. The CDR3 is 17 residues long. The V gene lost 2 bases and the J gene lost 4 bases, with 17 bases spanning the gap. Germline values: CDR1 MNHNS, CDR2 SASEGT. CDR3 residues: CASSEYVGRWTTGELFF. CDR3 nucleotides: TGTGCCAGCAGTGAATACGTAGGCAGATGGACCACCGGGGAGCTGTTTTTT.

The table lists this clone with a count of one. The rearrangement links TRBV5-1 to TRBJ2-3, with unresolved D. The CDR3 covers 15 residues. Deletions cut 0 bases from V and 2 bases from J, with 10 bases between. The germline V gene encodes CDR1 SGHRS and CDR2 YFSETQ. The CDR3 DNA sequence: TGCGCCAGCAGCTTGGGGGATGCAAACACAGATACGCAGTATTTT. This sequence encodes CASSLGDANTDTQYF.

The chain recombines TRBV7-2 with TRBJ1-6; D is unresolved. In germline, CDR1 is SGHTA, CDR2 FQGNSA. The CDR3 spans 12 residues. Deletions cut 1 base from V and 16 bases from J, with 11 bases between. In DNA form, the CDR3 reads TGTGCCAGCAGCTTAGTCTCCTCTGCTCTCCACTTT. Residues: CASSLVSSALHF.

This chain connects TRBV10-1 to TRBJ2-5; maybe TRBD1 (6 bases). The CDR3 contains 13 residues. Germline CDR1 is WNHNN and CDR2 is SYGVQD (reference sequence). Trimming took off 0 bases at V and 5 bases at J, with 7 bases between the two ends. The CDR3 region is CASSESRGETQYF. DNA for the CDR3: TGCGCCAGCAGTGAGTCGAGGGGGGAGACCCAGTACTTC.

The CDR3: CASSKGVGISNQPQHF. DNA of the CDR3: TGTGCCAGCAGCAAAGGGGTTGGCATTAGCAATCAGCCCCAGCATTTT. V is TRBV21-1 and J is TRBJ1-5. TRBV21-1 is flagged as a pseudogene. CDR3 size: 16 residues.

The chain is built from TRBV6-5 and TRBJ1-1, with 9 nucleotides matching TRBD1. Looked up from germline, CDR1 is MNHEY and CDR2 is SVGAGI. This CDR3 is 16 amino acids long. Trimming cost V 0 bases and J 2 bases; bases outside gene matches: 4. CDR3 region: CASSYSWDRANTEAFF. The CDR3 nucleotides read TGTGCCAGCAGTTACTCTTGGGACAGGGCAAACACTGAAGCTTTCTTT.

This clone was found once. The chain recombines TRBV7-8 with TRBJ2-5, with TRBD2 matching 14 bases. The CDR3 totals 17 residues. The junction had 10 bases not matched to a gene; V was cut back by 5 bases and J by 5 bases. CDR1 and CDR2 from the germline V gene are SGHVS and FQNEAQ. Here the CDR3 reads CASSAGLAGEVGETQYF. CDR3 coding DNA: TGTGCCAGCAGCGCGGGACTAGCGGGGGAGGTAGGGGAGACCCAGTACTTC. The whole variable domain, filled in from reference TRBV7-8 and TRBJ2-5, reads GAGVSQSPRYKVAKRGQDVALRCDPISGHVSLFWYQQALGQGPEFLTYFQNEAQLDKSGLPSDRFFAERPEGSVSTLKIQRTQQEDSAVYLCASSAGLAGEVGETQYFGPGTRLLVL.

This chain links TRBV6-6 with TRBJ2-4, with TRBD1 as a possible D gene (5 bases). Trimming shortened V by 2 bases and J by 9 bases, and 17 bases separated the two germline ends. Germline CDR1 is MNHNY and CDR2 is SVGAGI (reference sequence). The CDR3 runs 15 residues. As DNA, the CDR3 is TGTGCCAGCAGTTACGGCCAGGGCCAGGCGAGCATTCAGTACTTC. This codes for CASSYGQGQASIQYF.

The gene calls are TRBV14 and TRBJ1-1, with D unclear. Per the germline V gene, CDR1 is SGHDN and CDR2 is FVKESK. This CDR3 is built from 13 residues. Trimming took off 0 bases at V and 8 bases at J, with 10 bases between the two ends. The CDR3 DNA sequence: TGTGCCAGCAGCCAAGACCTTCGGGGAGAAGCTTTCTTT. Its protein is CASSQDLRGEAFF.

This sequence joins TRBV7-6 and TRBJ2-7; D not certain. Between the trimmed V and J ends, which lost 0 bases and 3 bases, there was a span of 9 bases. The germline CDR1 and CDR2 sequences are SGHVS and FNYEAQ. This CDR3 contains 14 residues. The CDR3, as DNA: TGTGCCAGCAGCTTAGCGCATAACTACTACGAGCAGTACTTC. Its translation is CASSLAHNYYEQYF.